One and the same sample provided the 32 T cell receptor beta chains below, sequenced in a study of blood T cells in healthy people across ages. A second PCR, run for about 6 to 11 cycles, used a sample-barcoded 5' primer plus a J-beta primer mix. Using its own MiXCR run on the 5' RACE reads, TCRdb lists one record per CDR3 protein. This sample carries 1.8 million or so distinct CDR3 sequences, 30% to 40% of them seen once, and the ten largest clones take under 30%. The sample comprised blood. These receptors came from a human donor in good health.

The chain couples TRBV20-1 to TRBJ2-7; D remains ambiguous. Germline-derived CDR1 and CDR2 are DFQATT and SNEGSKA (reference sequence). CDR3 length equals 12 residues. Trimming left V 0 bases short and J 5 bases short, with 8 bases between. The CDR3 sequence is CSARDKSNEQYF. The CDR3 nucleotides are TGCAGTGCTAGAGATAAGAGTAACGAGCAGTACTTC.

This clonotype was observed a handful of times. V usage is TRBV6-2 or TRBV6-3 and J usage is TRBJ2-7, with 8 nucleotides matching TRBD1. V was clipped by 6 bases and J by 3 bases; unmatched bases: 10. The CDR3 runs 15 residues. The germline gives CDR1 MNHEY, CDR2 SVGEGT. The chain's CDR3 is CASRDRDRFFYEQYF. The CDR3 coding sequence is TGTGCCAGCAGAGACCGGGACAGGTTTTTCTACGAGCAGTACTTC.

The V call is TRBV7-9, the J call TRBJ2-3; D gene unclear. There are 17 residues in the CDR3. V lost 5 bases and J 2 bases, leaving 20 bases between the germline ends. Looked up from germline, CDR1 is SEHNR and CDR2 is FQNEAQ (reference sequence). CDR3 in amino acids: CASSPKPTVEVTDTQYF. The CDR3 bases are TGTGCCAGCAGCCCAAAGCCCACCGTCGAGGTCACAGATACGCAGTATTTT.

The chain recombines TRBV29-1 with TRBJ2-7; 7 nucleotides match TRBD1. The J call is doubtful: the DNA matches TRBJ2-5 better. There are 15 residues in the CDR3. The germline V gene has CDR1 SQVTM and CDR2 ANQGSEA. The CDR3 DNA reads as TGCAGCGTGCAGACAGGGTCGGCCCAAGTTGAGACCCAGTACTTC. Protein product: CSVQTGSAQVETQYF.

The V and J genes are TRBV28 and TRBJ1-2; TRBD1 aligns across 10 bases. Germline CDR1 is MDHEN and CDR2 is SYDVKM. Losses at the gene ends were 5 bases for V and 5 bases for J; bases not matched to a gene: 8. This CDR3 is 15 amino acids long. As DNA, the CDR3 is TGTGCCAGCAGTCGACAGGGGGCCGGAGGGTATGGCTACACCTTC. Its translation: CASSRQGAGGYGYTF.

V and J are TRBV10-3 and TRBJ2-2; 9 bases match TRBD1. Germline trimming cut 3 bases from V and 4 bases from J; bases unmatched to any gene: 6. The CDR3 runs to 16 residues. Germline CDR1 ENHRY, CDR2 SYGVKD. The DNA of the CDR3 is TGTGCCATCAGTGACGGGACAGGGCCTTTCACCGGGGAGCTGTTTTTT. Amino acids: CAISDGTGPFTGELFF.

This clonotype has a single count. The gene calls are TRBV7-9 and TRBJ2-5; D unclear. The germline gives CDR1 SEHNR, CDR2 FQNEAQ (reference sequence). V was trimmed by 0 bases and J by 2 bases, leaving 10 bases between them. The CDR3 is 15 residues long. Here the CDR3 reads CASSLAQIGQETQYF. In nucleotides, the CDR3 is TGTGCCAGCAGCTTAGCGCAGATCGGACAAGAGACCCAGTACTTC.

This clonotype was recorded a few times. The J gene is TRBJ2-1, the V gene TRBV7-8; 7 nucleotides align to TRBD1. CDR1 is SGHVS, CDR2 FQNEAQ, per germline. V shed 10 bases, J shed 3 bases, and the junction held 6 bases outside the gene matches. CDR3 length equals 13 residues. DNA for the CDR3: TGTGCCACGTCAGGGGGAGACTACAATGAGCAGTTCTTC. Translating it yields CATSGGDYNEQFF.

The sample holds a few counts of this clonotype. In DNA form, the CDR3 reads TGCAGTGCTAGAGACATTCCCGGGACTAAACTGTTTTTT. Amino acid sequence: CSARDIPGTKLFF. The chain combines TRBV20-1 with TRBJ1-4; maybe TRBD1 (5 bases). V was clipped by 0 bases and J by 11 bases, with 13 bases between them. The CDR3 is 13 amino acids. In germline, CDR1 is DFQATT, CDR2 SNEGSKA (reference sequence).

This clonotype was counted between two and nine times. V usage is TRBV19 and J usage is TRBJ1-2; 9 nucleotides match TRBD1. This CDR3 region has 14 residues. V was pared by 3 bases and J by 9 bases, with 8 bases of the junction left unmatched. From germline, CDR1 is LNHDA and CDR2 SQIVND (reference sequence). The CDR3 region is CASSIPGQGNSYTF. CDR3 DNA sequence: TGTGCCAGTAGTATCCCGGGACAGGGAAACAGCTACACCTTC.

This clonotype was observed a few times. V and J are TRBV5-1 and TRBJ2-7; 10 nucleotides agree with TRBD2. The junction had 2 bases not matched to a gene; V was cut back by 0 bases and J by 5 bases. Germline V gene sequence: CDR1 SGHRS, CDR2 YFSETQ. This CDR3 contains 14 residues. CDR3 sequence reads: CASSLVGTSDEQYF. The CDR3 coding sequence is TGCGCCAGCAGCTTGGTTGGGACTAGCGACGAGCAGTACTTC.

The chain joins TRBV25-1 to TRBJ1-1; no reliable D call. The length of the CDR3 is 11 residues. Between the trimmed V and J ends, which lost 1 base and 9 bases, there was a span of 6 bases. The germline gives CDR1 MGHDK, CDR2 SYGVNS. The CDR3, as DNA: TGTGCCAGCAGTGAATTTGATAAAGCTTTCTTT. Its translation: CASSEFDKAFF.

To note about this clonotype: One base away lies a much larger clone, so this may be a sequencing read error. This chain connects TRBV12-3 or TRBV12-4 to TRBJ2-4; 7 bases match TRBD1. The CDR3 has 13 amino acids. CDR3 nucleotides: TGTGCCGGCAGAACCACAGGGGTGAACATTCAGTACTTC. Its protein is CAGRTTGVNIQYF.

This clonotype was picked up a small number of times. The chain is built from TRBV7-9 and TRBJ2-5, with 12 bases fitting TRBD2. The V gene end was trimmed by 6 bases and the J gene end by 4 bases; junction bases not matched to a gene: 6. This CDR3 is 15 amino acids long. CDR1 SEHNR and CDR2 FQNEAQ come from the germline V gene (reference sequence). The CDR3 loop is CASSYGLAGRETQYF. In nucleotides, the CDR3 is TGTGCCAGCAGTTATGGACTAGCGGGGAGAGAGACCCAGTACTTC.

To note about this clonotype: Germline is not matched at one junction end, which may reflect a read error. The J gene is TRBJ2-1, the V gene TRBV7-6, with D unclear. The CDR3 loop spans 18 amino acids. The germline CDR1 and CDR2 sequences are SGHVS and FNYEAQ. In DNA form, the CDR3 reads TGTGCCAGCAGCTTAGCTTTAAGAGTAGCTTACTCCTACAATGAGCAGGTCTTC. It encodes CASSLALRVAYSYNEQVF.

The rearrangement uses TRBV27 and TRBJ2-7; D not certain. The germline V and J ends were trimmed by 8 bases and 2 bases, with 13 bases remaining between them. This CDR3 region has 13 residues. Germline assignment: CDR1 MNHEY and CDR2 SMNVEV (reference sequence). This chain's CDR3 is CASAAQYAYEQYF. CDR3 in DNA: TGTGCCAGCGCCGCCCAATACGCCTACGAGCAGTACTTC.

In its sample, this clonotype was seen a few times. This chain uses TRBV11-2 with TRBJ2-3; 10 nucleotides agree with TRBD2. J gave up 13 bases and V 2 bases, and 9 bases lay outside the gene matches. Germline V gives CDR1 SGHAT, CDR2 FQNNGV. The CDR3 consists of 14 residues. CDR3 nucleotides: TGTGCCAGCAGCTTAAGAAGCGGGGGGGCGTTGGAGTATTTT. This gives the protein CASSLRSGGALEYF.

This clonotype was found once. The genes are TRBV6-2 or TRBV6-3 and TRBJ2-7; D is perhaps TRBD1 (5 bases). The CDR3 is 13 residues long. Trimming pared 8 bases from V and 6 bases from J, leaving 17 bases between. CDR1 is MNHEY and CDR2 is SVGEGT in the germline V gene. The CDR3 region is CASDSLGRGEQYF. The CDR3 region has the DNA TGTGCCAGCGACAGTCTGGGTCGAGGCGAGCAGTACTTC.

The chain links TRBV24-1 to TRBJ2-6, with unresolved D. The length of the CDR3 is 15 residues. Germline CDR1 is KGHDR and CDR2 is SFDVKD. V lost 4 bases and J 2 bases, leaving 8 bases between the germline ends. As DNA, the CDR3 is TGTGCCACCAGTGACCCGCCGGCTGGGGCCAACGTCCTGACTTTC. This translates into CATSDPPAGANVLTF.

This chain joins TRBV5-1 and TRBJ2-3; 11 bases are shared with TRBD2. In germline, CDR1 is SGHRS, CDR2 YFSETQ. V was pared by 8 bases and J by 6 bases, with 8 bases of the junction left unmatched. The CDR3 spans 14 residues. The CDR3 DNA reads as TGCGCCAGTTACCTTAGCGGGGGGGCCGATACGCAGTATTTT. It yields the protein CASYLSGGADTQYF.

The table lists this clonotype with a few counts. V gene TRBV29-1 combines with J gene TRBJ2-2; perhaps TRBD1 as D (6 bases). Trimming took off 7 bases at V and 2 bases at J, with 11 bases between the two ends. The CDR3 has 13 residues. Germline-derived CDR1 and CDR2 are SQVTM and ANQGSEA. CDR3 in DNA: TGCAGCGCCATACAGGGTAACACCGGGGAGCTGTTTTTT. Translating gives CSAIQGNTGELFF.

This sequence joins TRBV6-6 and TRBJ2-2; 9 bases line up with TRBD2. Germline CDR1 is MNHNY and CDR2 is SVGAGI (reference sequence). J was trimmed by 4 bases and V by 0 bases; bases with no gene match: 6. This CDR3 contains 17 residues. CDR3 residues: CASSYSTLAGITGELFF. CDR3 DNA sequence: TGTGCCAGCAGTTACTCGACTCTAGCGGGAATCACCGGGGAGCTGTTTTTT.

The chain recombines TRBV5-1 with TRBJ1-2, with 7 nucleotides matching TRBD1. Germline CDR1 and CDR2: SGHRS and YFSETQ. J lost 8 bases, V lost 0 bases, and 7 bases had no gene match. This CDR3 comprises 14 residues. CDR3 in DNA: TGCGCCAGCAGCTTGGGCTTCGACAGGGCAGGCTACACCTTC. Protein: CASSLGFDRAGYTF.

The chain links TRBV6-1 to TRBJ1-6; D gene unclear. Germline V gives CDR1 MNHNS, CDR2 SASEGT. The CDR3 is 12 amino acids. V was pared by 4 bases and J by 9 bases, with 7 bases between. In nucleotides, the CDR3 is TGTGCCAGCAGTGTAGGCCTTTCACCCCTCCACTTT. Amino acid sequence: CASSVGLSPLHF.

This chain connects TRBV12-3 or TRBV12-4 to TRBJ1-2; D is unclear. This CDR3 is built from 13 residues. V shed 5 bases and J shed 8 bases, with 15 bases lying between them. The CDR3 spells CASSPDILRGYTF. The CDR3 DNA reads as TGTGCCAGCAGTCCCGACATCCTGCGGGGCTACACCTTC.

CDR3 loop: CASRQSGTNGGYTF. The CDR3 coding sequence is TGTGCCAGCAGACAAAGCGGGACAAATGGTGGCTACACCTTC. This rearrangement joins TRBV12-3 or TRBV12-4 to TRBJ1-2; TRBD1 might be the D (6 bases). Trimming took 6 bases from V and 7 from J, leaving 18 bases between them. The CDR3 sequence is 14 residues long.

The sample holds a few counts of this clonotype. The CDR3, as DNA: TGTGCCAGCAGCTTCTTACAGGGGGCCACTGAAGCTTTCTTT. Translation gives CASSFLQGATEAFF. The chain recombines TRBV7-2 with TRBJ1-1; 9 positions match TRBD1. The V and J ends lost 3 bases and 4 bases, in that order; junction bases with no gene match: 3. The CDR3 is 14 amino acids. Germline V gene sequence: CDR1 SGHTA, CDR2 FQGNSA.

The rearrangement uses TRBV6-2 or TRBV6-3 and TRBJ1-2; D may be TRBD1 (5 bases). With 0 bases removed from V and 8 bases from J, the gap between germline ends came to 10 bases. The CDR3 is 13 amino acids. CDR1 and CDR2 from the germline V gene are MNHEY and SVGEGT. The CDR3 region is CASSYSPGPGYTF. CDR3 nucleotides: TGTGCCAGCAGTTACTCGCCAGGGCCCGGCTACACCTTC.

This chain joins TRBV7-9 and TRBJ1-2; D unclear. V lost 1 base and J 1 base, leaving 13 bases between the germline ends. This CDR3 is 16 amino acids long. Germline V lookup: CDR1 SEHNR, CDR2 FQNEAQ (reference sequence). DNA for the CDR3: TGTGCCAGCAGCTTAGGCACGAGCGGTAATAACTATGGCTACACCTTC. Amino acid sequence: CASSLGTSGNNYGYTF.

This clonotype was observed at least ten times. The DNA of the CDR3 is TGCAGCGTTGAAGATCTCGGGACGGAGCAGTACTTC. Translated: CSVEDLGTEQYF. The chain has TRBV29-1 and TRBJ2-7; possibly TRBD1 or TRBD2 for D (5 bases each). This CDR3 is 12 amino acids long. Germline lookup yields CDR1 SQVTM and CDR2 ANQGSEA. V lost 0 bases to trimming and J lost 7 bases, with 10 bases between them.

This clonotype was seen only a few times. The rearrangement links TRBV20-1 to TRBJ2-3, with 12 bases identical to TRBD2. In germline, CDR1 is DFQATT, CDR2 SNEGSKA (reference sequence). V lost 4 bases, J lost 2 bases, and 4 bases stayed unmatched. The CDR3 loop spans 15 amino acids. The CDR3 reads CSATGTSGYTDTQYF. The CDR3 nucleotides read TGCAGTGCTACTGGGACTAGCGGGTACACAGATACGCAGTATTTT.

V gene TRBV7-2 combines with J gene TRBJ1-4, with 8 bases fitting TRBD1. The germline gives CDR1 SGHTA, CDR2 FQGNSA. The CDR3 has 19 residues. V trimming: 2 bases; J trimming: 6 bases; junction bases outside the gene matches: 17. The CDR3 DNA follows: TGTGCCAGCAGCTTATTTGCAAGACAGGGGAATCGTCCGCATGAAAAACTGTTTTTT. It yields the protein CASSLFARQGNRPHEKLFF.